Sequencing of this TCR beta chain was carried out in a study of T cell responses to AZD1222 COVID-19 vaccine. General study findings and limits: Recipients of AZD1222 seropositive at baseline numbered only five or six. Donors were mostly white British, more females; clonal diversity possibly underestimated. Elevations in Spike-specific TCR breadth and depth followed administration of two AZD1222 doses.

V was clipped by 3 bases and J by 5 bases, with 13 bases between them. The CDR3 is 14 amino acids. In germline, CDR1 is SGHAT, CDR2 FQNNGV. A word on this clone: No antigen is known for it.

TCRdb's copy holds only in-frame clones and misses some; the assay was immunoSEQ multiplex PCR. This table holds 120,000 or so clones, 80% to 90% found once. The origin of this receptor is an adult in good health. Specimen: peripheral blood, collected on day 0 of AZD1222 vaccination. The V and J genes are TRBV11-2 and TRBJ2-5, with D perhaps matching TRBD1 (6 bases). CDR3 in DNA: TGTGCCAGCAGCTTTGGACAGTCTAGGGAGACCCAGTACTTC. It codes for CASSFGQSRETQYF. The variable domain in full, completed from reference TRBV11-2 and TRBJ2-5, reads EAGVAQSPRYKIIEKRQSVAFWCNPISGHATLYWYQQILGQGPKLLIQFQNNGVVDDSQLPKDRFSAERLKGVDSTLKIQPAKLEDSAVYLCASSFGQSRETQYFGPGTRLLVL.